The clone carrying this TCR beta chain was detected many times. This record belongs to a study of T cells after yellow fever vaccination. TCRdb recomputed calls from the 5' RACE reads with MiXCR, one row per CDR3 protein. Among 400,000 to 650,000 distinct CDR3 sequences listed, about a fifth were seen once. This TCR was recovered from a man aged 18 to 30 who received the YFV17D yellow fever vaccine. The input for sequencing was PBMCs, taken approximately 20 days after the first yellow fever vaccination.

DNA of the CDR3: TGTGCCAGCAGCTTGGGGATTACGGGGGGAAACATTCAGTACTTC. Translated: CASSLGITGGNIQYF. The chain carries TRBV7-2 and TRBJ2-4; the match to TRBD2 covers 7 bases. This CDR3 has 15 residues. Germline assignment: CDR1 SGHTA and CDR2 FQGNSA. With 3 bases clipped from V and 6 bases from J, the junction kept 8 bases outside the gene matches.